This T cell receptor (beta chain) comes out of a study of ipilimumab plus nivolumab after autologous stem cell transplantation. The CDR3 length is 11 residues. CDR1 is GTSNPN, CDR2 SVGIG, per germline (reference sequence). Trimming stripped 3 bases from V and 6 bases from J, with 8 bases between. TCRdb's table, derived via immunoSEQ multiplex PCR, lists solely in-frame clones and lacks some. The sample shows some 19,000 clones, about 81% of them seen only once. The chain recombines TRBV30 with TRBJ1-2; D is ambiguous. This receptor was obtained from a male donor with diffuse large B-cell lymphoma. The sample in question was PBMCs, obtained in a trial of ipilimumab plus nivolumab as post-transplant consolidation. CDR3 loop: CAWSLGNGYTF. The CDR3 DNA is TGTGCCTGGAGCCTCGGTAATGGCTACACCTTC.